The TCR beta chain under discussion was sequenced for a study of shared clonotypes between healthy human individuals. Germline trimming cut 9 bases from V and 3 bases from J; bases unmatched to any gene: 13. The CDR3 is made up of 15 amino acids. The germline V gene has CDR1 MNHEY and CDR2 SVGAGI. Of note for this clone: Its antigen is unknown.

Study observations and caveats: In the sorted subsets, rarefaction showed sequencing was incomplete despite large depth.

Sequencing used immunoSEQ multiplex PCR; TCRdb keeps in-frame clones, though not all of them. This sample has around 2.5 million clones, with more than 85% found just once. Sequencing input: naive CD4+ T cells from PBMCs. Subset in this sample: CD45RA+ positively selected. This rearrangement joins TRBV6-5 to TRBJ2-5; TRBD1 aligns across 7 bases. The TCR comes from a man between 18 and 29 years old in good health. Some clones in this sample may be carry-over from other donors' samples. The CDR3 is CARKGQFFFKETQYF. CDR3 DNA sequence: TGTGCCAGAAAGGGACAGTTTTTCTTTAAAGAGACCCAGTACTTC.